This T cell receptor (beta chain) was recovered during a study of shared clonotypes between healthy human individuals. CDR1 SEHNR and CDR2 FQNEAQ come from the germline V gene (reference sequence). V dropped 3 bases and J dropped 6; count of bases not matched to a gene: 17. This CDR3 comprises 17 residues. Replicate PCRs run on sorted subsets employed 200 ng DNA, around 27,000 T cell genomes. Assay: immunoSEQ multiplex PCR; the TCRdb copy retains only in-frame clones and omits some. The data hold approximately 1,500,000 clones, with nearly 99% observed a single time. Material: naive CD4+ T cells sorted from blood. Described subset: CD45RA+ positively selected. The rearrangement uses TRBV7-9 and TRBJ2-7; the match to TRBD1 covers 7 bases. This sequence was found in a young man in good health. This CDR3 is CASSFETGAKGGSEQYF. CDR3 nucleotides: TGTGCCAGCAGCTTCGAAACAGGGGCAAAAGGGGGATCCGAGCAGTACTTC. Drawing the rest from reference TRBV7-9 and TRBJ2-7, the complete variable domain is DTGVSQNPRHKITKRGQNVTFRCDPISEHNRLYWYRQTLGQGPEFLTYFQNEAQLEKSRLLSDRFSAERPKGSFSTLEIQRTEQGDSAMYLCASSFETGAKGGSEQYFGPGTRLTVT.